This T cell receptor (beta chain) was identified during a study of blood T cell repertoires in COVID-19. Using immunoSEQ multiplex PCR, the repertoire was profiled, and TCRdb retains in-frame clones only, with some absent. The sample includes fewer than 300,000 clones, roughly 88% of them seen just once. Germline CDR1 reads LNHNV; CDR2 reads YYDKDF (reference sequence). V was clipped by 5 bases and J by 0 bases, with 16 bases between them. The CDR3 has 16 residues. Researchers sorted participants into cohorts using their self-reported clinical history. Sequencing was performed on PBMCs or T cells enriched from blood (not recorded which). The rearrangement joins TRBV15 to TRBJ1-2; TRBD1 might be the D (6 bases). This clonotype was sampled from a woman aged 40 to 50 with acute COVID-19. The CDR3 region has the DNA TGTGCCACCAGCCGAGGGGGAGGAGTAACTAACTATGGCTACACCTTC. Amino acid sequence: CATSRGGGVTNYGYTF.